The 30 T cell receptor beta chains presented below share a single source sample, sequenced in a study of shared clonotypes between healthy human individuals. Clones were sequenced by immunoSEQ multiplex PCR, and TCRdb holds only the in-frame ones, with some missing. The sample shows approximately 1.1 million clones, approximately 80% of them seen only once. Sequenced input: memory CD4+ T cells from PBMCs. As for subset: CD45RA-negative fraction. The receptors were gathered from a man aged 18 to 30 in good health. Some clones in this sample may be carry-over from other donors' samples.

Comment on this clone: Other DNA sequences from this sample encode an identical CDR3 as well. The CDR3 region is CASSLDRQETQYF. The CDR3 DNA reads TGTGCCAGCAGCTTAGACAGACAAGAGACCCAGTACTTC. The rearrangement joins TRBV7-3 to TRBJ2-5; D is perhaps TRBD1 (5 bases). Germline CDR1 and CDR2: SGHTA and FQGTGA. V was trimmed by 2 bases and J by 2 bases, leaving 6 bases between them. The CDR3 is 13 amino acids.

This chain connects TRBV6-5 to TRBJ1-2; weak D call: TRBD1 (5 bases). Looked up from germline, CDR1 is MNHEY and CDR2 is SVGAGI. The V gene lost 5 bases and the J gene lost 5 bases, with 15 bases spanning the gap. The CDR3 totals 14 residues. CDR3 residues: CASSPSGTLYGYTF. CDR3 sequence (DNA): TGTGCCAGCAGTCCTTCGGGGACTCTGTATGGCTACACCTTC.

The chain combines TRBV5-1 with TRBJ2-3; no firm D call. CDR1 SGHRS and CDR2 YFSETQ come from the germline V gene. Trimming took 3 bases from V and 0 from J, leaving 11 bases between them. The CDR3 consists of 15 residues. This chain's CDR3 is CASSSTAASTDTQYF. The CDR3 DNA sequence: TGCGCCAGCAGCTCCACAGCAGCAAGCACAGATACGCAGTATTTT. Complete variable domain (other parts from reference TRBV5-1 and TRBJ2-3): KAGVTQTPRYLIKTRGQQVTLSCSPISGHRSVSWYQQTPGQGLQFLFEYFSETQRNKGNFPGRFSGRQFSNSRSEMNVSTLELGDSALYLCASSSTAASTDTQYFGPGTRLTVL.

This chain connects TRBV7-6 to TRBJ2-5; no firm D call. The CDR3 is 13 residues long. Germline assignment: CDR1 SGHVS and CDR2 FNYEAQ. With 3 bases removed from V and 3 bases from J, the gap between germline ends came to 8 bases. In DNA form, the CDR3 reads TGTGCCAGCAGCTTTGGGGTAAAAGAGACCCAGTACTTC. It specifies CASSFGVKETQYF. Supplemented by reference TRBV7-6 and TRBJ2-5, the full variable domain reads GAGVSQSPRYKVTKRGQDVALRCDPISGHVSLYWYRQALGQGPEFLTYFNYEAQQDKSGLPNDRFSAERPEGSISTLTIQRTEQRDSAMYRCASSFGVKETQYFGPGTRLLVL.

The chain carries TRBV28 and TRBJ2-7, with 10 bases lining up with TRBD1. J gave up 3 bases and V 6 bases, and 8 bases lay outside the gene matches. This CDR3 has 15 residues. CDR1 and CDR2 from the germline V gene are MDHEN and SYDVKM. As DNA, the CDR3 is TGTGCCAGCAGCACGCCTCGGGACAGGGGCTACGAGCAGTACTTC. It codes for CASSTPRDRGYEQYF.

This clone was seen a handful of times. The rearrangement joins TRBV25-1 to TRBJ2-3, with 15 positions matching TRBD2. The junction had 5 bases not matched to a gene; V was cut back by 2 bases and J by 5 bases. The germline gives CDR1 MGHDK, CDR2 SYGVNS. This CDR3 is 17 amino acids long. The CDR3 region is CASSEGLAGGPGDTQYF. The CDR3 region has the DNA TGTGCCAGCAGTGAAGGACTAGCGGGAGGGCCCGGAGATACGCAGTATTTT.

Written as DNA, the CDR3 is TGTGCCAGCAGCTTAACCGATAACAATGAGCAGTTCTTC. Protein sequence: CASSLTDNNEQFF. The rearrangement links TRBV7-3 to TRBJ2-1; D remains ambiguous. CDR1 SGHTA and CDR2 FQGTGA come from the germline V gene. V gave up 0 bases and J gave up 5 bases, with 5 bases separating them. This CDR3 has 13 residues. The full variable domain, in which reference TRBV7-3 and TRBJ2-1 provide the parts outside the CDR3, is GAGVSQTPSNKVTEKGKYVELRCDPISGHTALYWYRQSLGQGPEFLIYFQGTGAADDSGLPNDRFFAVRPEGSVSTLKIQRTERGDSAVYLCASSLTDNNEQFFGPGTRLTVL.

The chain links TRBV28 to TRBJ1-1, with D hard to call. V lost 7 bases and J lost 3, with 6 bases in between. Germline-derived CDR1 and CDR2 are MDHEN and SYDVKM. The CDR3 is made up of 11 amino acids. CDR3 in DNA: TGTGCCAGCACGTGGCACACTGAAGCTTTCTTT. This translates into CASTWHTEAFF.

This clone was counted between two and nine times. The V call is TRBV25-1, the J call TRBJ2-5, with D perhaps TRBD2 (5 bases). V shed 4 bases and J shed 7 bases, with 19 bases lying between them. The CDR3 extends over 15 amino acids. Germline V gives CDR1 MGHDK, CDR2 SYGVNS. The CDR3 DNA follows: TGTGCCAGCAGTGTATCGGGGATAGTGTCTGGGACCCAGTACTTC. It is translated as CASSVSGIVSGTQYF.

This sequence joins TRBV4-2 and TRBJ2-7; D is uncertain. The V end lost 3 bases, the J end lost 0 bases, and 9 bases lay between the germline ends. The CDR3 sequence is 14 residues long. CDR1 and CDR2 (germline): LGHNA, YNFKEQ. The CDR3 reads CASSQPPGSYEQYF. In DNA, the CDR3 is TGTGCCAGCAGCCAGCCCCCCGGCTCCTACGAGCAGTACTTC.

With regard to this clone: Other DNA sequences in the sample encode the same CDR3. V usage is TRBV29-1 and J usage is TRBJ2-7; 12 nucleotides align to TRBD1. The CDR3 is made up of 14 amino acids. Germline values: CDR1 SQVTM, CDR2 ANQGSEA. Germline trimming cut 1 base from V and 6 bases from J; bases unmatched to any gene: 4. This chain's CDR3 is CSVEGGQGASEQYF. The CDR3 region has the DNA TGCAGCGTTGAAGGGGGACAGGGGGCATCCGAGCAGTACTTC.

J is TRBJ1-2 and V is TRBV25-1; D uncertain. This CDR3 has 13 residues. Germline V gene data show CDR1 as MGHDK and CDR2 as SYGVNS. With 3 bases removed from V and 7 bases from J, the gap between germline ends came to 12 bases. The CDR3 coding sequence is TGTGCCAGCAGTGACGCTAAACCCCTTGGCTACACCTTC. Its translation: CASSDAKPLGYTF.

The chain recombines TRBV28 with TRBJ1-2; maybe TRBD1 (5 bases). The germline V gene encodes CDR1 MDHEN and CDR2 SYDVKM. This CDR3 spans 14 amino acids. Trimming removed 2 bases at V and 8 bases at J, with 15 bases between. The CDR3 sequence: CASSLVELREGYTF. The CDR3 nucleotides are TGTGCCAGCAGTTTAGTAGAGCTCAGGGAAGGCTACACCTTC.

The chain couples TRBV28 to TRBJ2-1, with TRBD1 identical over 8 bases. The CDR3 covers 13 residues. Per the germline V gene, CDR1 is MDHEN and CDR2 is SYDVKM. Unmatched junction bases numbered 8, after V lost 6 bases and J lost 10 bases. CDR3 protein: CASSLTGVGEQFF. The CDR3 nucleotides read TGTGCCAGCAGCCTGACAGGGGTCGGGGAGCAGTTCTTC.

This chain connects TRBV19 to TRBJ2-7, with D hard to call. Per germline, CDR1 LNHDA and CDR2 SQIVND (reference sequence). The V end lost 4 bases, the J end lost 0 bases, and 10 bases lay between the germline ends. The CDR3 is 14 amino acids. CDR3 protein: CASSRTASSYEQYF. The CDR3, as DNA: TGTGCCAGTAGTAGGACGGCCTCCTCCTACGAGCAGTACTTC.

The chain joins TRBV7-2 to TRBJ1-1; no reliable D call. Trimming removed 3 bases from V and 1 base from J, with 9 bases in between. Germline assignment: CDR1 SGHTA and CDR2 FQGNSA. This CDR3 comprises 14 residues. The CDR3 protein is CASSFGSRNTEAFF. The CDR3 DNA is TGTGCCAGCAGCTTTGGTTCTCGGAACACTGAAGCTTTCTTT.

The chain uses TRBV2 and TRBJ1-5; D is ambiguous. CDR3 length equals 14 residues. CDR1 and CDR2 (germline): SNHLY, FYNNEI. Trimming cost V 3 bases and J 5 bases, with 11 bases left between them. CDR3 residues: CASSDIARDQPQHF. The CDR3 DNA follows: TGTGCCAGCAGTGATATCGCCCGGGATCAGCCCCAGCATTTT. The variable domain in full, completed from reference TRBV2 and TRBJ1-5, reads EPEVTQTPSHQVTQMGQEVILRCVPISNHLYFYWYRQILGQKVEFLVSFYNNEISEKSEIFDDQFSVERPDGSNFTLKIRSTKLEDSAMYFCASSDIARDQPQHFGDGTRLSIL.

This clone was found many times. V gene TRBV2 combines with J gene TRBJ2-3, with TRBD1 as a possible D gene (5 bases). CDR1 and CDR2 (germline): SNHLY, FYNNEI. V was shortened by 6 bases and J by 0 bases, with 10 bases between the two germline ends. The CDR3 is 14 amino acids. CDR3 protein: CASSPDRSTDTQYF. CDR3 coding DNA: TGTGCCAGCAGCCCCGACAGAAGCACAGATACGCAGTATTTT.

The V and J genes are TRBV5-6 and TRBJ2-7; D remains unclear. The CDR3 spans 12 residues. In germline, CDR1 is SGHDT, CDR2 YYEEEE. Trimming stripped 4 bases from V and 2 bases from J, with 7 bases between. CDR3: CASSLGTYEQYF. CDR3 nucleotide sequence: TGTGCCAGCAGCCTGGGGACCTACGAGCAGTACTTC.

In regard to this clone: The sample holds other DNA sequences that translate to the same CDR3. The V and J genes are TRBV7-3 and TRBJ2-2; no reliable D call. Germline values: CDR1 SGHTA, CDR2 FQGTGA. Deletions cut 6 bases from V and 4 bases from J, with 6 bases between. This CDR3 is 12 amino acids long. The CDR3 reads CASSLGTGELFF. The CDR3 DNA sequence: TGTGCCAGCAGTCTAGGCACCGGGGAGCTGTTTTTT.

The rearrangement joins TRBV7-3 to TRBJ2-6; 7 positions agree with TRBD1. CDR3 size: 17 residues. Per the germline V gene, CDR1 is SGHTA and CDR2 is FQGTGA. Trimming at V came to 1 base and at J to 4 bases, leaving 7 bases not matched to a gene. The CDR3 nucleotides are TGTGCCAGCAGCTTAATTGGCAGGGGGTTCGGGGCCAACGTCCTGACTTTC. Translating gives CASSLIGRGFGANVLTF.

Here the CDR3 reads CASSERGGEQYF. In DNA form, the CDR3 reads TGTGCCAGCAGTGAGAGGGGGGGCGAGCAGTACTTC. This sequence joins TRBV2 and TRBJ2-7, with a weak D call TRBD2 (7 bases). In germline, CDR1 is SNHLY, CDR2 FYNNEI. The CDR3 covers 12 residues. Trimming took off 3 bases at V and 6 bases at J, with 9 bases between the two ends.

This sequence joins TRBV7-2 and TRBJ1-6; TRBD1 aligns across 11 bases. The CDR3 has 15 residues. Unmatched junction bases numbered 2, after V lost 1 base and J lost 9 bases. CDR1 is SGHTA, CDR2 FQGNSA, per germline. The CDR3 sequence is CASSLGGTGGSPLHF. The CDR3 region has the DNA TGTGCCAGCAGCTTAGGAGGGACAGGGGGTTCACCCCTCCACTTT.

The chain uses TRBV5-5 and TRBJ2-1; 13 bases are shared with TRBD2. This CDR3 contains 18 residues. CDR1 and CDR2 (germline): SGHKS, YYEKEE (reference sequence). V dropped 0 bases and J dropped 1; count of bases not matched to a gene: 4. CDR3 coding DNA: TGTGCCAGCAGCTTGGGACTAGCGGGAGGAGGGTCCTACAATGAGCAGTTCTTC. Translated, it gives CASSLGLAGGGSYNEQFF.

In the case of this clone: The sample carries other DNA sequences with the same CDR3. V is TRBV5-1 and J is TRBJ2-1, with 9 positions matching TRBD2. The CDR3 runs to 15 residues. J gave up 2 bases and V 0 bases, and 0 bases lay outside the gene matches. Per germline, CDR1 SGHRS and CDR2 YFSETQ. CDR3 nucleotide sequence: TGCGCCAGCAGCTTGGGACTAGCGGCCTACAATGAGCAGTTCTTC. It specifies CASSLGLAAYNEQFF.

V and J are TRBV11-3 and TRBJ2-2; 9 bases agree with TRBD1. The CDR3 contains 18 residues. V shed 5 bases and J 5 bases; nucleotides not matched to a gene: 15. CDR1 SGHNT and CDR2 YENEEA come from the germline V gene. This CDR3 is CASSPGQGVFRGTGELFF. CDR3 DNA sequence: TGTGCCAGCAGCCCGGGACAGGGCGTATTCCGAGGGACCGGGGAGCTGTTTTTT.

This clone showed up just a few times. The V and J genes are TRBV2 and TRBJ2-7, with 11 positions matching TRBD1. Germline CDR1 and CDR2: SNHLY and FYNNEI. Germline trimming cut 4 bases from V and 3 bases from J; bases unmatched to any gene: 2. The CDR3 has 14 amino acids. CDR3 sequence (DNA): TGTGCCAGCAGTGCCGGGACAGGGGGCTACGAGCAGTACTTC. Translated, it gives CASSAGTGGYEQYF. Using reference TRBV2 and TRBJ2-7 for the parts outside the CDR3, the full variable domain is EPEVTQTPSHQVTQMGQEVILRCVPISNHLYFYWYRQILGQKVEFLVSFYNNEISEKSEIFDDQFSVERPDGSNFTLKIRSTKLEDSAMYFCASSAGTGGYEQYFGPGTRLTVT.

V gene TRBV4-1 combines with J gene TRBJ2-6, with 7 nucleotides matching TRBD1. CDR1 MGHRA and CDR2 YSYEKL come from the germline V gene. V shed 4 bases and J 0 bases; nucleotides not matched to a gene: 12. This CDR3 is built from 19 residues. CDR3 protein: CASSPLDGQASSGANVLTF. The CDR3 region has the DNA TGCGCCAGCAGCCCACTTGACGGACAGGCGAGCTCTGGGGCCAACGTCCTGACTTTC.

The chain uses TRBV7-3 and TRBJ2-6; weak D call: TRBD2 (6 bases). Looked up from germline, CDR1 is SGHTA and CDR2 is FQGTGA. The CDR3 is made up of 17 amino acids. V lost 6 bases, J lost 1 base, and 16 bases lay in between. CDR3 sequence: CASSFLPGTSGANVLTF. CDR3 in DNA: TGTGCCAGCAGTTTCCTCCCAGGGACTTCTGGGGCCAACGTCCTGACTTTC. Based on the CDR3 plus reference TRBV7-3 and TRBJ2-6, the full variable domain is GAGVSQTPSNKVTEKGKYVELRCDPISGHTALYWYRQSLGQGPEFLIYFQGTGAADDSGLPNDRFFAVRPEGSVSTLKIQRTERGDSAVYLCASSFLPGTSGANVLTFGAGSRLTVL.

The chain has TRBV18 and TRBJ2-3; D ambiguous. V lost 3 bases and J 0 bases, leaving 4 bases between the germline ends. CDR1 is KGHSH and CDR2 is LQKENI in the germline V gene. This CDR3 spans 13 amino acids. CDR3 DNA: TGTGCCAGCTCACCGATTAGCACAGATACGCAGTATTTT. Its protein product is CASSPISTDTQYF.